This T cell receptor (beta chain) emerged from a study of T cell repertoires in cytomegalovirus infection. Study-wide background: Recently identified HLA-C-restricted and well-studied HLA-B-restricted CMV epitopes were used. TCR beta signatures that were public indicated CMV infection and matching HLA type.

Regarding the study as a whole: Clonotype analysis showed dominance of the ex vivo response by HLA-C-restricted CMV-specific TCR beta clonotypes.

TCRdb processed the reads anew with MiXCR; each CDR3 protein has one entry. The sample shows approximately 990,000 distinct CDR3 sequences, around 29% of them seen only once. To note about this clonotype: Antigen specificity is unknown.

This CDR3 contains 15 residues. With 1 base removed from V and 0 bases from J, the gap between germline ends came to 9 bases. The germline V gene encodes CDR1 MNHEY and CDR2 SMNVEV (reference sequence). The chain combines TRBV27 with TRBJ1-2; no reliable D call. The sequence came from a human donor in good health (CMV status not recorded). Some clones in this sample may be carry-over from other donors' samples. The sample in question was cultured CD8+ T cells from PBMCs, obtained from culture after CMV antigen stimulation. The CDR3 is CASSLFGAPNYGYTF. For the CDR3, the DNA is TGTGCCAGCAGTTTATTCGGAGCCCCTAACTATGGCTACACCTTC.